This T cell receptor beta chain was obtained from a study of T cell repertoires in cytomegalovirus infection. Study overall: Recently described HLA-C-restricted plus well-studied HLA-B-restricted CMV epitopes were used. It was the public TCR beta signatures that indicated both CMV infection and matching HLA type.

About this clonotype itself: Its cognate antigen is unknown.

Between the trimmed V and J ends, which lost 3 bases and 0 bases, there was a span of 15 bases. The germline V gene has CDR1 DFQATT and CDR2 SNEGSKA (reference sequence). The CDR3 consists of 15 residues. Study-wide findings and caveats: Clonotypes of TCR beta that were HLA-C-restricted and CMV-specific dominated the ex vivo response.

TCRdb re-called the reads through MiXCR, storing one row per CDR3 protein. The repertoire consists of 700,000 to 850,000 distinct CDR3 sequences, with approximately 29% occurring once and the leading ten covering over 10%. V and J are TRBV20-1 and TRBJ2-7, with D perhaps matching TRBD1 or TRBD2 (5 bases each). The source of this sequence is a human donor in good health (CMV status not recorded). Some clones in this sample may be carry-over from other donors' samples. Material: cultured CD8+ T cells from PBMCs, obtained from culture after CMV antigen stimulation. The CDR3 nucleotides read TGCAGTGCTAGGGTCCGGGACCGTAGCTCCTACGAGCAGTACTTC. Its protein is CSARVRDRSSYEQYF.